This T cell receptor beta chain was recovered during a study of T cells in Graves' hyperthyroidism and ophthalmopathy. V dropped 5 bases and J dropped 2 bases, with 15 bases sitting between them. Per germline, CDR1 SGHNT and CDR2 YENEEA. The CDR3 totals 16 residues. Patients were excluded for uncontrolled infection, other autoimmune disease, pregnancy or lactation. On the basis of clinical symptoms, serum thyroxine and TRAb, thyroid ultrasound and orbital computed tomography, diagnoses were made. This clonotype has ten or more counts. Researchers amplified the TCR beta CDR3 regions from RNA transcripts. During a first-round RT-PCR of the TCR CDR3, the HTBI primer set was used. TCRdb recomputed calls from the multiplex PCR reads with MiXCR, one row per CDR3 protein. The table has about 610,000 distinct CDR3 sequences, 14% to 15% seen once.

This chain connects TRBV11-3 to TRBJ2-2; no definite D call. Specimen: blood. This clonotype was sampled from a woman aged 40 to 50 with Graves' ophthalmopathy. The CDR3 protein is CASSQFFRSNTGELFF. CDR3 nucleotide sequence: TGTGCCAGCAGCCAGTTCTTTCGGTCCAACACCGGGGAGCTGTTTTTT.